This TCR beta chain was observed in a study of T cell responses to AZD1222 COVID-19 vaccine. Produced via immunoSEQ multiplex PCR; TCRdb's table is partial and in-frame only. The sample gives 150,000 to 200,000 clones, around 90% of which show up once; roughly 12% is in the top ten. A note on this clone: Its antigen remains unidentified.

This CDR3 region has 16 residues. The V gene lost 5 bases and the J gene lost 0 bases, with 16 bases spanning the gap. CDR1 MNHEY and CDR2 SMNVEV come from the germline V gene (reference sequence). Whole-study findings and limits: A mostly white British donor set with more females was recruited, and clonal diversity was possibly underestimated. CD4 TCRs covered the whole spike, strongest at regions 160-218 and 743-854.

This receptor was obtained from an adult who received the AZD1222 COVID-19 vaccine. The chain joins TRBV27 to TRBJ1-1, with D unresolved. The source material was peripheral blood, sampled 28 days after the second AZD1222 dose. The CDR3 nucleotides read TGTGCCAGCAGTCAAGGAATAGGGATCATGAACACTGAAGCTTTCTTT. Encoded protein: CASSQGIGIMNTEAFF.